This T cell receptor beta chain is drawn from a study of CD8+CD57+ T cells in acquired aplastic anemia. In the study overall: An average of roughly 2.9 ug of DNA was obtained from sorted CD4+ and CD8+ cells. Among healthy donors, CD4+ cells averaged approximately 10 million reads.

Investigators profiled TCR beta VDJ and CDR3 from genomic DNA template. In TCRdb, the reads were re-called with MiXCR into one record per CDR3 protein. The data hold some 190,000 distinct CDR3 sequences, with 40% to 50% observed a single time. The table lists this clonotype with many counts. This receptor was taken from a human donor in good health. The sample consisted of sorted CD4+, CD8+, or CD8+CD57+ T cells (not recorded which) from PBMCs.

The CDR3 is CASSLRQGRSYEQYF. As DNA, the CDR3 is TGTGCCAGCAGCTTAAGACAGGGACGCTCCTACGAGCAGTACTTC. V usage is TRBV7-9 and J usage is TRBJ2-7; 7 bases map to TRBD1. The trim removed 2 bases at V and 0 bases at J, leaving 4 bases unmatched. The CDR3 totals 15 residues. Germline V gene lookup returns CDR1 SEHNR and CDR2 FQNEAQ (reference sequence).